The subject of this entry is one T cell receptor (beta chain). These data originate in a study of blood T cell repertoires in COVID-19. About the research overall: Whether acute or convalescent, the COVID-19 samples came from the United States, Italy and Spain.

In the original workflow: For nucleated cells, counts were estimated from reference gene primer amplification. Sequencing used immunoSEQ multiplex PCR; TCRdb keeps in-frame clones, though not all of them. V, J and clone size reflect that table, while D and trimming were determined from the DNA. The repertoire holds some 150,000 clones, with around 84% as singletons. This CDR3 comprises 14 residues. The germline V gene has CDR1 GTSNPN and CDR2 SVGIG (reference sequence). V shed 5 bases and J 5 bases; nucleotides not matched to a gene: 2. V is TRBV30 and J is TRBJ2-1; 14 bases are a match to TRBD2. This receptor was taken from a woman in her fifties or sixties with acute or convalescent COVID-19. The sequenced sample consisted of peripheral blood. The CDR3 nucleotides are TGTGCCTGGGGGACTAGCGGGGGCAACAATGAGCAGTTCTTC. This sequence encodes CAWGTSGGNNEQFF.